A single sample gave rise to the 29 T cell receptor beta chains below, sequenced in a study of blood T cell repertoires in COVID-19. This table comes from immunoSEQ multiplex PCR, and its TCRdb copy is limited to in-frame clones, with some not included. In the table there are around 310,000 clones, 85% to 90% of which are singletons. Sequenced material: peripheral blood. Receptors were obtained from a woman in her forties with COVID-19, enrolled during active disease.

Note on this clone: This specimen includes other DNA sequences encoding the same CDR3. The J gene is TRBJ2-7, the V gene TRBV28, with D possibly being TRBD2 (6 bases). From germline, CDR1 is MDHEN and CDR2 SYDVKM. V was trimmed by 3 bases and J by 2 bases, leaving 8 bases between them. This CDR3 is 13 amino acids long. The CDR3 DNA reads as TGTGCCAGCAGTTTGGGGGGACCCTACGAGCAGTACTTC. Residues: CASSLGGPYEQYF.

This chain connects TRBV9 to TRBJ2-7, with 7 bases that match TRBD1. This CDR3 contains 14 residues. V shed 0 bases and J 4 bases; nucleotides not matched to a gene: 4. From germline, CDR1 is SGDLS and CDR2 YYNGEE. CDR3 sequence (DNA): TGTGCCAGCAGCGTAGCCCCGACAGGGTACGAGCAGTACTTC. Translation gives CASSVAPTGYEQYF.

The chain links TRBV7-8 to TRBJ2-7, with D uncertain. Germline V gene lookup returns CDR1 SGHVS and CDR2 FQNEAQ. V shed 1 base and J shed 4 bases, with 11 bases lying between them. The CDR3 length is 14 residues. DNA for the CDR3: TGTGCCAGCAGCTTAGGCCATACAGCTTACGAGCAGTACTTC. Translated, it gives CASSLGHTAYEQYF. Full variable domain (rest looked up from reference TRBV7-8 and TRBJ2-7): GAGVSQSPRYKVAKRGQDVALRCDPISGHVSLFWYQQALGQGPEFLTYFQNEAQLDKSGLPSDRFFAERPEGSVSTLKIQRTQQEDSAVYLCASSLGHTAYEQYFGPGTRLTVT.

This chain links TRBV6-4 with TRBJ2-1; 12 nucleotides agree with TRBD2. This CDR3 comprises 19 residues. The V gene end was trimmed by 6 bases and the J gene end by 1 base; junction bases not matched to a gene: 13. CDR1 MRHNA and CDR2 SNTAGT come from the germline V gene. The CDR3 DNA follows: TGTGCCAGCAGCCCGACTAGCGGGGGCCGCCTGAGGTCCTACAATGAGCAGTTCTTC. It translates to CASSPTSGGRLRSYNEQFF.

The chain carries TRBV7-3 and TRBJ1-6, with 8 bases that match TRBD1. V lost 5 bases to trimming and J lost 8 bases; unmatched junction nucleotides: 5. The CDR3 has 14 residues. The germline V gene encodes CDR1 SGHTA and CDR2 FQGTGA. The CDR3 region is CASSLTGEHSPLHF. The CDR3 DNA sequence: TGTGCCAGCAGCCTGACAGGGGAACATTCACCCCTCCACTTT.

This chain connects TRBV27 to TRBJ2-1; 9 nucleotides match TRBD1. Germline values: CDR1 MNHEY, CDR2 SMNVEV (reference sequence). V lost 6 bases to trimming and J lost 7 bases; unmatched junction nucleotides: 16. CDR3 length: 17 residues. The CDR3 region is CASSLKPRTGTGNEQFF. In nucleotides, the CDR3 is TGTGCCAGCAGCTTGAAGCCCCGCACCGGGACAGGGAATGAGCAGTTCTTC.

The DNA for the CDR3 is TGTGCCAGCAGCCCCGCTGACCTACGGGGGTCCTACGAGCAGTACTTC. This encodes CASSPADLRGSYEQYF. The gene calls are TRBV28 and TRBJ2-7; maybe TRBD2 (6 bases). CDR3 size: 16 residues. V gave up 6 bases and J gave up 1 base, with 19 bases separating them. CDR1 MDHEN and CDR2 SYDVKM come from the germline V gene.

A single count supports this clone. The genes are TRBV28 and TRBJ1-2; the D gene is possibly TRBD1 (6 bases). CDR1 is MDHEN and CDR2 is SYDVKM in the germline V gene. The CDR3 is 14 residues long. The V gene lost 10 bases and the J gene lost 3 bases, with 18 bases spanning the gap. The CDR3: CATKHGGQDYGYTF. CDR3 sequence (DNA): TGTGCCACCAAACACGGGGGGCAGGACTATGGCTACACCTTC.

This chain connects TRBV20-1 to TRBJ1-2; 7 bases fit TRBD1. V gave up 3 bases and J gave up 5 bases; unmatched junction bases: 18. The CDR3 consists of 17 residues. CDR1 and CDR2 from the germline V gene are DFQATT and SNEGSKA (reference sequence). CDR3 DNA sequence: TGCAGTGCTAGTTTGTCCCGGGACAGCCAGTCGCGGTATGGCTACACCTTC. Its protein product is CSASLSRDSQSRYGYTF.

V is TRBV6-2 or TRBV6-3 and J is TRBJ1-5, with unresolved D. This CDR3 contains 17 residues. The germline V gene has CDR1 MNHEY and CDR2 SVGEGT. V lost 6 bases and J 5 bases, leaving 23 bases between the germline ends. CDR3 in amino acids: CASSLFGSPGVDQPQHF. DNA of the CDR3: TGTGCCAGCAGCCTTTTCGGATCACCCGGGGTGGATCAGCCCCAGCATTTT.

CDR3 loop: CASNGEATEAFF. The CDR3 DNA sequence: TGTGCCAGCAACGGGGAAGCAACTGAAGCTTTCTTT. The chain links TRBV12-3 or TRBV12-4 to TRBJ1-1; D gene ambiguous. The CDR3 spans 12 residues. Trimming removed 7 bases at V and 5 bases at J, with 11 bases between.

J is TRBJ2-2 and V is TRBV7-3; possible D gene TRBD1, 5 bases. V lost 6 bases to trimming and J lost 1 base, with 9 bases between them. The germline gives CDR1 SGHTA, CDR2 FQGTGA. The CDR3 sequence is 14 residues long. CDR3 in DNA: TGTGCCAGCAGTCGTACAGGGAACACCGGGGAGCTGTTTTTT. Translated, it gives CASSRTGNTGELFF. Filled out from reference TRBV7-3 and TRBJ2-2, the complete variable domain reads GAGVSQTPSNKVTEKGKYVELRCDPISGHTALYWYRQSLGQGPEFLIYFQGTGAADDSGLPNDRFFAVRPEGSVSTLKIQRTERGDSAVYLCASSRTGNTGELFFGEGSRLTVL.

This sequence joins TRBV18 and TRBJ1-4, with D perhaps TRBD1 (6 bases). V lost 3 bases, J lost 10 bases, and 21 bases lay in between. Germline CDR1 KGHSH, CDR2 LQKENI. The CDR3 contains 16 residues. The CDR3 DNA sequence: TGTGCCAGCTCACCCCCAACGGGGCAGGGGACCGGAAAACTGTTTTTT. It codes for CASSPPTGQGTGKLFF.

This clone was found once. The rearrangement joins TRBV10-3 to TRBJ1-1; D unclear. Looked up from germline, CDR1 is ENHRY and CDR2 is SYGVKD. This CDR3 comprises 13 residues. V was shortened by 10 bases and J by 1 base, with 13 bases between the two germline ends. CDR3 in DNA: TGTGCCACCCACGCGGCTGAGAACACTGAAGCTTTCTTT. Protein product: CATHAAENTEAFF.

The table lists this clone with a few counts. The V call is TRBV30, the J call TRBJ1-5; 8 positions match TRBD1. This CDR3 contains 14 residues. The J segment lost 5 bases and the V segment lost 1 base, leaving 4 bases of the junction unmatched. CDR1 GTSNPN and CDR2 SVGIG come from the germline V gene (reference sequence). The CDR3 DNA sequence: TGTGCCTGGAGTGCATCAGGGGGCGATCAGCCCCAGCATTTT. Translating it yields CAWSASGGDQPQHF.

The CDR3 is CASSYMPSGETQYF. The CDR3 DNA sequence: TGTGCCAGCAGTTACATGCCTAGCGGAGAGACCCAGTACTTC. V is TRBV6-2 or TRBV6-3 and J is TRBJ2-5, with TRBD2 matching over 7 bases. Unmatched junction bases numbered 4, after V lost 2 bases and J lost 4 bases. The CDR3 sequence is 14 residues long. Germline V gives CDR1 MNHEY, CDR2 SVGEGT.

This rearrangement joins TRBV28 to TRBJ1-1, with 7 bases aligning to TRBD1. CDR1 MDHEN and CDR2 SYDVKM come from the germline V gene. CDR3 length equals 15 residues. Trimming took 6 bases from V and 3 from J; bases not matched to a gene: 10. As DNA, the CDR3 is TGTGCCAGCAGCAGAAGACAGGGTTGGTACACTGAAGCTTTCTTT. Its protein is CASSRRQGWYTEAFF. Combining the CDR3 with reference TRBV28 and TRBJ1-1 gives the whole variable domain DVKVTQSSRYLVKRTGEKVFLECVQDMDHENMFWYRQDPGLGLRLIYFSYDVKMKEKGDIPEGYSVSREKKERFSLILESASTNQTSMYLCASSRRQGWYTEAFFGQGTRLTVV.

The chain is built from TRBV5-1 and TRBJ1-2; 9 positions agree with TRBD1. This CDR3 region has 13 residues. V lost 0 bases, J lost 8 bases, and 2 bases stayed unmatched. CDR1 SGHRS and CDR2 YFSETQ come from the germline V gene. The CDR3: CASSLDRGQGYTF. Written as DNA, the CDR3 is TGCGCCAGCAGCTTGGACAGGGGGCAGGGCTACACCTTC.

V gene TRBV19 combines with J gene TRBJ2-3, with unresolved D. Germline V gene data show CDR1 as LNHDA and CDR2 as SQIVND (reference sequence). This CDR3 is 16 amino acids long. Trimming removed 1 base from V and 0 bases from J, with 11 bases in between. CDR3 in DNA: TGTGCCAGTAGTATAGCGACATCCACTAGCACAGATACGCAGTATTTT. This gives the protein CASSIATSTSTDTQYF. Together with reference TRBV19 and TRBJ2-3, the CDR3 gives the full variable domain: DGGITQSPKYLFRKEGQNVTLSCEQNLNHDAMYWYRQDPGQGLRLIYYSQIVNDFQKGDIAEGYSVSREKKESFPLTVTSAQKNPTAFYLCASSIATSTSTDTQYFGPGTRLTVL.

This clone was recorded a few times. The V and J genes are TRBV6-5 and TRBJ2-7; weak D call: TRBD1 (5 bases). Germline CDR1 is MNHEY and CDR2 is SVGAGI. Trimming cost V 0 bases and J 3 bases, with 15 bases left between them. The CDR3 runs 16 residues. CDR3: CASSYSTGQTDYEQYF. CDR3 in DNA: TGTGCCAGCAGTTACTCGACTGGGCAGACAGACTACGAGCAGTACTTC.

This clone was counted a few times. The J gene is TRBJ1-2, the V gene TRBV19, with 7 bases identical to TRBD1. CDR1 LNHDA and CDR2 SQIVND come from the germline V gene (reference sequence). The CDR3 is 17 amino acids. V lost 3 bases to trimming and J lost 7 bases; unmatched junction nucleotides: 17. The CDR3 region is CASSIIQRRGQKVGYTF. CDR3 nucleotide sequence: TGTGCCAGTAGTATTATACAGCGGAGGGGGCAAAAGGTTGGCTACACCTTC.

This CDR3 is CASSYSGPSAGQPQHF. CDR3 nucleotide sequence: TGTGCCAGCAGTTACTCGGGGCCCTCAGCGGGCCAGCCCCAGCATTTT. The chain couples TRBV6-2 or TRBV6-3 to TRBJ1-5, with D possibly matching TRBD1 (5 bases). CDR3 length: 16 residues. V lost 0 bases, J lost 7 bases, and 16 bases lay in between. Germline V gives CDR1 MNHEY, CDR2 SVGEGT.

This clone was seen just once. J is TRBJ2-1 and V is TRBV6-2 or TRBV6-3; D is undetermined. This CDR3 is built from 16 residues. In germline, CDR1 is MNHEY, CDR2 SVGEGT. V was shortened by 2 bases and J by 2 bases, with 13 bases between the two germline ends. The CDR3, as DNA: TGTGCCAGCAGTTACGGATGGCAGGCCCCCTACAATGAGCAGTTCTTC. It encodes CASSYGWQAPYNEQFF.

The DNA for the CDR3 is TGCAGCGTTGAAGATCCGGAAAAGGGAGACGAGCAGTACTTC. This translates into CSVEDPEKGDEQYF. The chain carries TRBV29-1 and TRBJ2-7, with D tentatively TRBD2 (5 bases). The V end lost 0 bases, the J end lost 5 bases, and 14 bases lay between the germline ends. The length of the CDR3 is 14 residues. The germline gives CDR1 SQVTM, CDR2 ANQGSEA.

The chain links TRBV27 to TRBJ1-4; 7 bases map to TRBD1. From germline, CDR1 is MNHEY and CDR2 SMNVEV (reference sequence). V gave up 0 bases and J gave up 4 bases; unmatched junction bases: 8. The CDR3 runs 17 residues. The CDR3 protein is CASSLSKTGTVNEKLFF. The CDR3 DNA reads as TGTGCCAGCAGTTTATCAAAGACCGGGACAGTTAATGAAAAACTGTTTTTT.

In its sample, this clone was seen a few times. CDR3 amino acids: CARPTGGRQPQHF. CDR3 DNA: TGTGCCAGACCCACAGGGGGTCGGCAGCCCCAGCATTTT. The chain couples TRBV7-5 to TRBJ1-5; the table's D call TRBD1 went unverified against the DNA. TRBV7-5 is a pseudogene. The CDR3 consists of 13 residues.

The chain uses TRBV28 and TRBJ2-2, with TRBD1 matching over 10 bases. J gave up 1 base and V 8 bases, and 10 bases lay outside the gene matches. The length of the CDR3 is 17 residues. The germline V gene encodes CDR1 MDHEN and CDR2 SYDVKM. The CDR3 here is CASVPGQGRGNTGELFF. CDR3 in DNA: TGTGCCAGCGTTCCGGGACAGGGGAGAGGGAACACCGGGGAGCTGTTTTTT.

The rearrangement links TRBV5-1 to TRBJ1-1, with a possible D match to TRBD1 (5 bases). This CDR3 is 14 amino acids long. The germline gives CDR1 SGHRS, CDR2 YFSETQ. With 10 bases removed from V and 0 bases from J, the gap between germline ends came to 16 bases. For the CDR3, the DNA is TGCGCCTCCCGTAGGGGAGGCATGAACACTGAAGCTTTCTTT. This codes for CASRRGGMNTEAFF.

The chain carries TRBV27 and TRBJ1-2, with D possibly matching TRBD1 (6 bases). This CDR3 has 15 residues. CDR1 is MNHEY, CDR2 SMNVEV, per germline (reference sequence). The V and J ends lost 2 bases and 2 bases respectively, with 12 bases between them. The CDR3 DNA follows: TGTGCCAGCAGTTTAGCCCCAGGGGAGAACTATGGCTACACCTTC. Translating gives CASSLAPGENYGYTF.